Below, 27 T cell receptor beta chains from the same sample are listed, as sequenced in a study of T cell clonotyping in hematopoietic cell transplantation. The table came from immunoSEQ multiplex PCR; TCRdb's copy has only in-frame clones and leaves some out. Of approximately 80,000 clones listed, almost 97% are singletons. The sample's time point: recipient sample about 28 days before transplant, after cytoreduction. The sample in question was peripheral blood mononuclear cells, obtained before stem cell transplant. The receptors were gathered from a woman between 50 and 59 years old with acute myeloid leukemia. Some clones in this sample may be carry-over from other donors' samples.

The V call is TRBV6-1, the J call TRBJ2-7; unclear D gene. Germline V lookup: CDR1 MNHNS, CDR2 SASEGT. This CDR3 has 14 residues. The V gene lost 3 bases and the J gene lost 0 bases, with 9 bases spanning the gap. CDR3 protein: CASSEQTRSYEQYF. Written as DNA, the CDR3 is TGTGCCAGCAGTGAGCAGACCCGCTCCTACGAGCAGTACTTC.

The chain couples TRBV6-6 to TRBJ2-7; D is ambiguous. Deletions cut 6 bases from V and 3 bases from J, with 15 bases between. Germline values: CDR1 MNHNY, CDR2 SVGAGI (reference sequence). The CDR3 totals 14 residues. CDR3 protein: CASSYKDGDYEQYF. The CDR3, as DNA: TGTGCCAGCAGCTACAAGGACGGTGACTACGAGCAGTACTTC.

The rearrangement links TRBV28 to TRBJ2-7; 8 nucleotides match TRBD2. Germline V gene data show CDR1 as MDHEN and CDR2 as SYDVKM. The CDR3 has 12 amino acids. Germline trimming cut 10 bases from V and 7 bases from J; bases unmatched to any gene: 9. CDR3 bases: TGTGCCACCCGGGGGGGCCGTTGGGAGCAGTACTTC. Encoded protein: CATRGGRWEQYF.

The chain combines TRBV18 with TRBJ1-5; 7 bases fit TRBD1. Germline V gene data show CDR1 as KGHSH and CDR2 as LQKENI. CDR3 length equals 14 residues. V shed 1 base, J shed 4 bases, and the junction held 1 base outside the gene matches. The CDR3 DNA is TGTGCCAGCTCACCACGGACAGGAAATCAGCCCCAGCATTTT. It translates to CASSPRTGNQPQHF.

The gene calls are TRBV6-1 and TRBJ1-2, with 10 bases that match TRBD1. Looked up from germline, CDR1 is MNHNS and CDR2 is SASEGT. V shed 4 bases and J 5 bases; nucleotides not matched to a gene: 1. The CDR3 spans 13 residues. The CDR3 DNA reads TGTGCCAGCAGTGCGGACAGGGGGTATGGCTACACCTTC. Amino acids: CASSADRGYGYTF.

The chain joins TRBV30 to TRBJ2-7; D may be TRBD1 or TRBD2 (5 bases each). The V gene lost 4 bases and the J gene lost 0 bases, with 16 bases spanning the gap. CDR1 and CDR2 from the germline V gene are GTSNPN and SVGIG (reference sequence). CDR3 length: 15 residues. The CDR3 nucleotides read TGTGCCTGGATTAGGCCCAGGGAGATCTCCTACGAGCAGTACTTC. Translation gives CAWIRPREISYEQYF.

This chain links TRBV5-1 with TRBJ2-7; 8 bases match TRBD1. CDR1 and CDR2 (germline): SGHRS, YFSETQ. V gave up 5 bases and J gave up 2 bases; unmatched junction bases: 9. The CDR3 is made up of 15 amino acids. The CDR3 reads CASSRSTGATYEQYF. CDR3 in DNA: TGCGCCAGCAGTCGGTCGACAGGGGCAACCTACGAGCAGTACTTC.

This chain joins TRBV7-9 and TRBJ2-1; 7 bases are shared with TRBD1. CDR1 is SEHNR and CDR2 is FQNEAQ in the germline V gene (reference sequence). The CDR3 has 14 amino acids. V gave up 5 bases and J gave up 12 bases; unmatched junction bases: 13. CDR3 in amino acids: CASSPRGRGKGQFF. The CDR3 DNA is TGTGCCAGCAGCCCCCGTGGCAGGGGGAAAGGGCAGTTCTTC. Complete variable domain (other parts from reference TRBV7-9 and TRBJ2-1): DTGVSQNPRHKITKRGQNVTFRCDPISEHNRLYWYRQTLGQGPEFLTYFQNEAQLEKSRLLSDRFSAERPKGSFSTLEIQRTEQGDSAMYLCASSPRGRGKGQFFGPGTRLTVL.

V usage is TRBV11-3 and J usage is TRBJ1-1, with a tentative D call TRBD1 (5 bases). Germline values: CDR1 SGHNT, CDR2 YENEEA. The CDR3 is 13 residues long. V lost 5 bases and J lost 5, with 12 bases in between. In nucleotides, the CDR3 is TGTGCCAGCAGCCGCGACAGAACAACTGAAGCTTTCTTT. Its translation is CASSRDRTTEAFF. The complete variable domain, with remaining parts taken from reference TRBV11-3 and TRBJ1-1, reads EAGVVQSPRYKIIEKKQPVAFWCNPISGHNTLYWYLQNLGQGPELLIRYENEEAVDDSQLPKDRFSAERLKGVDSTLKIQPAELGDSAVYLCASSRDRTTEAFFGQGTRLTVV.

The chain is built from TRBV29-1 and TRBJ2-5; D may be TRBD1 (5 bases). There are 13 residues in the CDR3. Looked up from germline, CDR1 is SQVTM and CDR2 is ANQGSEA. Trimming removed 1 base at V and 7 bases at J, with 13 bases between. CDR3 nucleotide sequence: TGCAGCGTTGAAGGCGCAGGGCTCGGGACCCAGTACTTC. Protein product: CSVEGAGLGTQYF. Complete variable domain (other parts from reference TRBV29-1 and TRBJ2-5): SAVISQKPSRDICQRGTSLTIQCQVDSQVTMMFWYRQQPGQSLTLIATANQGSEATYESGFVIDKFPISRPNLTFSTLTVSNMSPEDSSIYLCSVEGAGLGTQYFGPGTRLLVL.

This clone was detected once. The rearrangement links TRBV19 to TRBJ1-6; no clear D. The germline V gene has CDR1 LNHDA and CDR2 SQIVND (reference sequence). Trimming shortened V by 10 bases and J by 0 bases, and 7 bases separated the two germline ends. The CDR3 spans 13 residues. The CDR3 reads CATTTSYNSPLHF. The CDR3 DNA reads TGTGCCACAACAACCTCCTATAATTCACCCCTCCACTTT.

The V and J genes are TRBV28 and TRBJ2-6; D gene unclear. V lost 7 bases, J lost 0 bases, and 10 bases lay in between. Germline CDR1 is MDHEN and CDR2 is SYDVKM. The CDR3 covers 15 residues. Here the CDR3 reads CASNFQDSGANVLTF. The CDR3 nucleotides read TGTGCCAGCAATTTTCAAGACTCTGGGGCCAACGTCCTGACTTTC.

The chain couples TRBV7-9 to TRBJ2-3; TRBD2 agrees at 7 bases. V dropped 5 bases and J dropped 4; count of bases not matched to a gene: 12. Looked up from germline, CDR1 is SEHNR and CDR2 is FQNEAQ (reference sequence). CDR3 size: 16 residues. The CDR3 is CASSPLSGVGADTQYF. The CDR3 coding sequence is TGTGCCAGCAGCCCCCTGAGCGGGGTAGGGGCAGATACGCAGTATTTT.

V is TRBV5-1 and J is TRBJ2-7, with 9 bases that match TRBD1. CDR1 and CDR2 (germline): SGHRS, YFSETQ. Germline trimming cut 4 bases from V and 5 bases from J; bases unmatched to any gene: 13. This CDR3 spans 16 amino acids. Written as DNA, the CDR3 is TGCGCCAGCAGCCCCGTCCCGGGACAGGGCGGGGACGAGCAGTACTTC. It encodes CASSPVPGQGGDEQYF.

The V call is TRBV5-1, the J call TRBJ1-1; D is perhaps TRBD1 (5 bases). CDR3 length equals 16 residues. V was trimmed by 0 bases and J by 3 bases, leaving 15 bases between them. Germline CDR1 is SGHRS and CDR2 is YFSETQ. The CDR3 DNA is TGCGCCAGCAGCTTGGTGTCAGGGAGTGGGTACACTGAAGCTTTCTTT. This sequence encodes CASSLVSGSGYTEAFF.

The chain links TRBV12-5 to TRBJ2-1; a possible D gene is TRBD2 (5 bases). Trimming pared 6 bases from V and 2 bases from J, leaving 14 bases between. The germline CDR1 and CDR2 sequences are LGHNT and FRNRAP. This CDR3 has 15 amino acids. CDR3 sequence (DNA): TGTGCTAGTGGCAGCACTAGGATCACCTACAATGAGCAGTTCTTC. It yields the protein CASGSTRITYNEQFF.

The rearrangement links TRBV5-1 to TRBJ1-5; D unresolved. This CDR3 spans 15 amino acids. CDR1 is SGHRS and CDR2 is YFSETQ in the germline V gene. V lost 0 bases and J 0 bases, leaving 7 bases between the germline ends. The CDR3 region is CASSLGTYSNQPQHF. CDR3 sequence (DNA): TGCGCCAGCAGCTTGGGGACCTATAGCAATCAGCCCCAGCATTTT.

The chain joins TRBV30 to TRBJ2-7; tentatively, D is TRBD2 (6 bases). The CDR3 is 15 amino acids. V was shortened by 3 bases and J by 7 bases, with 22 bases between the two germline ends. Germline lookup yields CDR1 GTSNPN and CDR2 SVGIG (reference sequence). The DNA of the CDR3 is TGTGCCTGGAGCCACCGCGTCGGGGCCGGGGGAGAGCAGTACTTC. Amino acid sequence: CAWSHRVGAGGEQYF.

CDR3 loop: CASSRQGLNYEQYF. The DNA of the CDR3 is TGTGCCAGCAGCCGACAGGGCCTTAACTACGAGCAGTACTTC. This sequence joins TRBV7-9 and TRBJ2-7; 7 bases match TRBD1. The V segment lost 5 bases and the J segment 3 bases; nucleotides outside the gene matches: 7. Germline V lookup: CDR1 SEHNR, CDR2 FQNEAQ (reference sequence). The CDR3 covers 14 residues.

V gene TRBV7-6 combines with J gene TRBJ2-7, with TRBD1 matching 9 bases. Germline V gene sequence: CDR1 SGHVS, CDR2 FNYEAQ. The CDR3 spans 15 residues. With 2 bases clipped from V and 4 bases from J, the junction kept 6 bases outside the gene matches. CDR3 residues: CASSLSQGASYEQYF. The CDR3 coding sequence is TGTGCCAGCAGCTTATCACAGGGGGCAAGTTACGAGCAGTACTTC. The full variable domain, completed using reference TRBV7-6 and TRBJ2-7, is GAGVSQSPRYKVTKRGQDVALRCDPISGHVSLYWYRQALGQGPEFLTYFNYEAQQDKSGLPNDRFSAERPEGSISTLTIQRTEQRDSAMYRCASSLSQGASYEQYFGPGTRLTVT.

This chain links TRBV20-1 with TRBJ1-2; no reliable D call. CDR1 DFQATT and CDR2 SNEGSKA come from the germline V gene (reference sequence). The length of the CDR3 is 10 residues. Between the trimmed V and J ends, which lost 4 bases and 6 bases, there was a span of 6 bases. The CDR3 sequence: CSANGNGYTF. Here the CDR3 DNA reads TGCAGTGCTAATGGGAATGGCTACACCTTC.

The rearrangement joins TRBV6-1 to TRBJ2-7, with TRBD1 as a possible D gene (5 bases). The V end was cut by 4 bases, the J end by 1 base, with 11 bases between. The CDR3 consists of 14 residues. The germline V gene has CDR1 MNHNS and CDR2 SASEGT. CDR3: CASSAVGQSYEQYF. The CDR3, as DNA: TGTGCCAGCAGTGCCGTCGGACAATCCTACGAGCAGTACTTC.

The chain employs TRBV19 and TRBJ2-1, with 8 nucleotides matching TRBD1. V was clipped by 4 bases and J by 4 bases; unmatched bases: 6. The CDR3 length is 15 residues. In germline, CDR1 is LNHDA, CDR2 SQIVND (reference sequence). The CDR3 sequence is CASSTGQAKYNEQFF. Here the CDR3 DNA reads TGTGCCAGTAGTACGGGACAGGCAAAGTACAATGAGCAGTTCTTC.

The chain recombines TRBV9 with TRBJ2-4; D is ambiguous. Germline CDR1 SGDLS, CDR2 YYNGEE. Trimming took 0 bases from V and 8 from J, leaving 6 bases between them. The CDR3 extends over 12 amino acids. The CDR3 nucleotides read TGTGCCAGCAGCGTAGATGGGGACATTCAGTACTTC. Protein: CASSVDGDIQYF.

The chain is built from TRBV1 and TRBJ2-7; the table's TRBD2 call for D was not verified on the DNA. TRBV1 is a documented pseudogene. The CDR3 loop spans 14 amino acids. In nucleotides, the CDR3 is TGCACCAGCAGCCAACATTACGGCTCCTACGAGCAGTACTTC. As protein: CTSSQHYGSYEQYF.

J is TRBJ1-4 and V is TRBV28; 12 bases agree with TRBD1. From germline, CDR1 is MDHEN and CDR2 SYDVKM. V lost 5 bases, J lost 7 bases, and 11 bases stayed unmatched. This CDR3 comprises 17 residues. As DNA, the CDR3 is TGTGCCAGCAGTACACCGGGACAGGGGGCAACTGGTGAAAAACTGTTTTTT. Its translation: CASSTPGQGATGEKLFF.

This sequence joins TRBV28 and TRBJ2-6; D tentatively reads TRBD1 or TRBD2 (5 bases each). V lost 10 bases, J lost 12 bases, and 22 bases lay in between. From germline, CDR1 is MDHEN and CDR2 SYDVKM. The CDR3 totals 14 residues. In DNA form, the CDR3 reads TGTGCCATCTACCCCGGGAAACAGGCTGGCGTCCTGACTTTC. Residues: CAIYPGKQAGVLTF.